The T cell receptor beta chain under discussion was sequenced for a study of CD8+CD57+ T cells in acquired aplastic anemia. Across the whole study: Sorted CD4+ and CD8+ cells yielded around 3 ug of DNA on average.

About this clonotype: The antigen is not known.

Study-wide points: Found in both controls and patients were some 30 CD8+ CDR3 sequences.

Before being chosen for sequencing, patients had shown CD8+CD57+ cell expansion by flow cytometry. Blood sampling was performed on the patients, and none of them had received therapy by then. The CDR3 length is 13 residues. Germline CDR1 and CDR2: SEHNR and FQNEAQ (reference sequence). V was clipped by 4 bases and J by 0 bases, with 4 bases between them. Genomic DNA templated the TCR beta VDJ and CDR3 profiling. TCRdb re-derived calls from the reads in MiXCR, one entry per CDR3 protein. The sample lists about 190,000 distinct CDR3 sequences, under 55% occurring once. The source material was sorted CD4+, CD8+, or CD8+CD57+ T cells (not recorded which) from PBMCs. V usage is TRBV7-9 and J usage is TRBJ2-1; D uncertain. This clonotype was obtained from a human donor with aplastic anemia. Written as DNA, the CDR3 is TGTGCCAGCAGCTCCACCTCCTACAATGAGCAGTTCTTC. Its translation: CASSSTSYNEQFF.